Detailed here is one TCR beta chain. Its antigen is unidentified. Generated by immunoSEQ multiplex PCR, the TCRdb table keeps only in-frame clones and is missing some. Among millions of clones listed, about 95% were seen once. The naive CD8 fraction comprised CD45RO-negative cells positively selected for CCR7 and excluded terminally differentiated effector memory CD45RA+ cells. All participating donors were Caucasian adults from Nashville, Tennessee. This sample was taken from a study of shared clonotypes between healthy human individuals. Study-wide findings and caveats: Some clonotypes were shared by all four sorted-subset donors, while others were not shared. The non-shared ones had lower generation probabilities than the shared ones. The sharing of roughly 5% of naive CD4 clonotypes was seen across a handful of donors.

This CDR3 comprises 11 residues. CDR1 and CDR2 (germline): SGDLS, YYNGEE. The germline V and J ends were trimmed by 4 bases and 9 bases, with 8 bases remaining between them. The receptor comes from a man younger than 30 in good health. Material for sequencing was naive CD8+ T cells sorted from blood. The chain uses TRBV9 and TRBJ2-1; D possibly corresponds to TRBD1 (6 bases). CDR3: CASSSDSEQFF. The DNA of the CDR3 is TGTGCCAGCAGCTCGGACAGTGAGCAGTTCTTC.